These T cell receptor beta chains were read from a single sample in a study of T-cell memory formation after mild COVID-19. TCRdb fed the 5' RACE reads into MiXCR, producing one record per CDR3 protein. The table shows roughly 130,000 distinct CDR3 sequences, with roughly 6.2% occurring only once. The material sequenced was PBMCs or a T cell subset sorted from them (not recorded which). These receptors came from an adult woman who had mild COVID-19 (a few samples of this study predate the infection). Cell type and time point are not known. CDR3s leave out the opening cysteine and the closing phenylalanine or tryptophan.

TRBV7-9,TRBJ2-7,ASSLTGTPTYEQY
TRBV29-1,TRBJ1-1,SVLTGGLAF
TRBV12-3/TRBV12-4,TRBJ2-1,ASSLWLGGQF
TRBV5-1,TRBJ2-5,ASSLAGTGSQETQY
TRBV20-1,TRBJ1-3,SARNWGQISGNTIY
TRBV7-3,TRBJ2-1,ASSHRRENEQF
TRBV2,TRBJ1-1,ASSNTNTEAF
TRBV10-3,TRBJ1-1,AIRDRENTEAF
TRBV11-1,TRBJ2-5,ASSPTSGSRWETQY
TRBV6-1,TRBJ2-7,ASSLTGSYEQY
TRBV6-1,TRBJ1-1,ASSEFEGMVGVNTEAF
TRBV6-1,TRBJ1-5,ASQALGGNQPQH
TRBV6-5,TRBJ1-3,ASRAPGNGNTIY
TRBV6-6,TRBJ2-3,ASSLTRGLATDTQY
TRBV12-3/TRBV12-4,TRBJ2-4,ASSLTGTNIQY
TRBV29-1,TRBJ1-2,SVEDPTGRGYGYT
TRBV4-1,TRBJ1-4,ASSLVIATNEKLF
TRBV7-8,TRBJ2-3,ASSLQGARDTQY
TRBV6-2/TRBV6-3,TRBJ2-7,ASSFLSNYEQY
TRBV10-3,TRBJ2-7,AIAGQGAYEQY
TRBV9,TRBJ2-5,ASSVSRYQETQY
TRBV5-1,TRBJ2-3,ASRNGARDTQY
TRBV12-3/TRBV12-4,TRBJ1-2,ASTKQSYGYT
TRBV4-1,TRBJ1-2,ASSHGTGGGNYGYT
TRBV7-7,TRBJ2-5,ASSMTGGEETQY
TRBV6-2/TRBV6-3,TRBJ2-2,ASTSPANTGELF
TRBV6-5,TRBJ1-5,ASSRTRSNQPQH
TRBV18,TRBJ1-5,ASSPEMDQPQH
TRBV14,TRBJ2-7,ASSQVGIHEQY
TRBV19,TRBJ2-1,ASSIEAGSYNEQF
TRBV4-2,TRBJ2-7,ASSPSFMSVYEQY
TRBV5-1,TRBJ2-5,ASSWTANLQETQY
TRBV9,TRBJ2-3,ASSVTRGGDTQY
TRBV18,TRBJ2-1,ASSEAYNEQF
TRBV20-1,TRBJ2-7,SAPRDRGYEQY
TRBV7-3,TRBJ2-1,ASSLKETSGNDEQF
TRBV20-1,TRBJ2-5,SARGLAGGETQY
TRBV3-1,TRBJ1-1,ASSQELKNTEAF
TRBV12-3/TRBV12-4,TRBJ1-5,ASSAQGIGNQPQH
TRBV20-1,TRBJ2-1,SARDLGAGGYYNEQF
TRBV25-1,TRBJ1-2,ASSPPSGTGHKGYT
TRBV10-3,TRBJ1-2,AISFGTENYGYT
TRBV7-9,TRBJ2-3,ASSLGLAGPTDTQY
TRBV10-3,TRBJ2-1,AISEGGRANEQF
TRBV20-1,TRBJ1-1,SAPRARGRETEAF
TRBV5-4,TRBJ2-5,ASSQDRGETQY
TRBV12-3/TRBV12-4,TRBJ2-7,ASSLGLSSYEQY
TRBV12-3/TRBV12-4,TRBJ2-2,ASSPGGGGTGELF
TRBV20-1,TRBJ1-6,SASSPGGKSPLH
TRBV12-3/TRBV12-4,TRBJ2-6,ASTGTGSDSGANVLT
TRBV7-2,TRBJ2-5,ASSRGGGGWRETQY
TRBV9,TRBJ2-7,ASSVGAGYYEQY
TRBV20-1,TRBJ1-1,SARARRQAISSNTEAF
TRBV29-1,TRBJ2-1,RSGTYEQF
TRBV5-1,TRBJ2-1,ASSSKRTSSYNEQF
TRBV5-1,TRBJ2-3,ASSLQGQTSTDTQY
TRBV20-1,TRBJ2-1,SAYSGGANNEQF
TRBV6-8,TRBJ2-3,ASSYERERRSTDTQY
TRBV4-1,TRBJ2-3,ASSQVGTVGTDTQY
TRBV29-1,TRBJ1-1,SVEQVRTAHPGISNTEAF